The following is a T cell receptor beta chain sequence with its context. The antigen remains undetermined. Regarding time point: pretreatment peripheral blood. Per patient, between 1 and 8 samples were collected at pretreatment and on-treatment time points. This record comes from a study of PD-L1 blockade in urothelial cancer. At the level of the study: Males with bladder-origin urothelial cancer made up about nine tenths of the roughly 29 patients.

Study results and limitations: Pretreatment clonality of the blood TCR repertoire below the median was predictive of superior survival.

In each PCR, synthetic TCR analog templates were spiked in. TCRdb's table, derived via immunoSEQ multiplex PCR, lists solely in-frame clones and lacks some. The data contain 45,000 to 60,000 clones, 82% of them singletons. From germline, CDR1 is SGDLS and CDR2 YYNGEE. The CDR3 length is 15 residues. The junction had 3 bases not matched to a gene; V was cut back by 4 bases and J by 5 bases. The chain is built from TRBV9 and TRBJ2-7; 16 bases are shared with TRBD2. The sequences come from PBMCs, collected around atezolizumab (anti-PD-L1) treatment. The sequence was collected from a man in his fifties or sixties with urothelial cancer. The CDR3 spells CASSTGLAGGDEQYF. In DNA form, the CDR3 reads TGTGCCAGCAGCACGGGACTAGCGGGAGGGGACGAGCAGTACTTC.